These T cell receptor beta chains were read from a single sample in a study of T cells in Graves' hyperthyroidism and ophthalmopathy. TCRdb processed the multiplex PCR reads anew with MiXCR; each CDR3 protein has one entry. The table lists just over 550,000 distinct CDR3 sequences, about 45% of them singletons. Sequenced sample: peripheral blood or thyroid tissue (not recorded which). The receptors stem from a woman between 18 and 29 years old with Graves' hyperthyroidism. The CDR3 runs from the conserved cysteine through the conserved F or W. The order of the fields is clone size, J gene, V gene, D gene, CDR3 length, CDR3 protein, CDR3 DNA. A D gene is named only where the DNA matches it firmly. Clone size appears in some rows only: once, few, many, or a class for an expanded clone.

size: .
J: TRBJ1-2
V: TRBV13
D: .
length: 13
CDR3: CASRDGGGLGYTF
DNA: TGTGCCAGCAGAGACGGCGGGGGCCTTGGCTACACCTTC

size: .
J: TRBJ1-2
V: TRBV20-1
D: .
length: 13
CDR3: CSARPLERHGYTF
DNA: TGCAGTGCTAGGCCCCTAGAAAGACATGGCTACACCTTC

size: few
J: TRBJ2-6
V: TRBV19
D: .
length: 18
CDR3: CASSIGSHPIPGANVLTF
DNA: TGTGCCAGTAGTATAGGTTCACATCCGATCCCCGGGGCCAACGTCCTGACTTTC

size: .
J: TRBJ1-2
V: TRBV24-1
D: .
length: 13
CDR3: CATEGTRNYGYTF
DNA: TGTGCCACCGAAGGAACGAGGAACTATGGCTACACCTTC

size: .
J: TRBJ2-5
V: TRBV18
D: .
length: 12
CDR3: CASSATEETQYF
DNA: TGTGCCAGCTCAGCAACCGAAGAGACCCAGTACTTC

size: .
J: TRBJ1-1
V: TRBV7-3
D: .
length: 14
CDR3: CASSPSTGNGEAFF
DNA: TGTGCCAGCAGCCCCTCAACAGGGAACGGTGAAGCTTTCTTT

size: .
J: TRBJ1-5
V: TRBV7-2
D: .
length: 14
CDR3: CASSTHRVAQPQHF
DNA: TGTGCCAGCAGCACCCACAGGGTAGCCCAGCCCCAGCATTTT

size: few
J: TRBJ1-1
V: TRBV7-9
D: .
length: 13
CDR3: CASSPSLFTEAFF
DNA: TGTGCCAGCAGCCCCTCCTTGTTCACTGAAGCTTTCTTT

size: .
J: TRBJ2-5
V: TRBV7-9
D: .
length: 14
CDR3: CASSLAYEQREQYF
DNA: TGTGCCAGCAGCTTAGCGTACGAGCAAAGAGAGCAGTACTTC

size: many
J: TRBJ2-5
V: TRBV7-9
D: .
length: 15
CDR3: CASSPHSLLRETQYF
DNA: TGTGCCAGCAGCCCCCACTCCCTGCTGAGAGAGACCCAGTACTTC

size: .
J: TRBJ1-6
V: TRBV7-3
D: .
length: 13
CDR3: CASSTGQDPPLHF
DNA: TGTGCCAGCAGTACAGGGCAGGATCCACCCCTCCACTTT

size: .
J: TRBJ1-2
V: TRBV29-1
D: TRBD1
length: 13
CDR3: CSGRGPLDYGYTF
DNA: TGCAGCGGGAGGGGGCCACTAGACTATGGCTACACCTTT

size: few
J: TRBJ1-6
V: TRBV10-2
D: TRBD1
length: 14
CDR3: CASSDGQAGSPLHF
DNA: TGCGCCAGCAGTGACGGACAGGCGGGCTCACCCCTCCACTTT

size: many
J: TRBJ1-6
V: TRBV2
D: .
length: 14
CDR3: CASSELQGQSPLHF
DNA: TGTGCCAGCAGTGAATTACAGGGCCAATCACCCCTCCACTTT

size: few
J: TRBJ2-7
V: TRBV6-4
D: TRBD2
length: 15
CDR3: CASSAGTSDSYEQYF
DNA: TGTGCCAGCAGCGCCGGGACTAGCGACTCCTACGAGCAGTACTTC

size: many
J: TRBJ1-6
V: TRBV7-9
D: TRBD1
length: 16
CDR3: CASSLSLAGGYSPLHF
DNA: TGTGCCAGCAGCTTGTCCCTCGCAGGGGGTTATTCACCCCTCCACTTT

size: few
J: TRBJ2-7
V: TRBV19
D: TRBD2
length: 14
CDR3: CASNPGGGLGEQYF
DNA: TGTGCCAGTAACCCGGGAGGGGGTCTCGGCGAGCAGTACTTC

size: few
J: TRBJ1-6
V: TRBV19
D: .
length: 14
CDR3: CASMRRAYNSPLHF
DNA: TGTGCCAGTATGAGAAGGGCTTATAATTCACCCCTCCACTTT

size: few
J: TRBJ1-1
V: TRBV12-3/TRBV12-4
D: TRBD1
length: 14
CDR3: CASSRNRGRTEAFF
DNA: TGTGCCAGCAGTCGCAACAGGGGAAGGACTGAAGCTTTCTTT

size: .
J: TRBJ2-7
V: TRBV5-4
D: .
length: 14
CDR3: CASSPQPISYEQYF
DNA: TGTGCCAGCAGCCCACAGCCGATCTCCTACGAGCAGTACTTC

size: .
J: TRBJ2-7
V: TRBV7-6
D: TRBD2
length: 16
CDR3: CASSLATSGPTYEQYF
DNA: TGTGCCAGCAGCTTAGCCACTAGCGGACCCACCTACGAGCAGTACTTC

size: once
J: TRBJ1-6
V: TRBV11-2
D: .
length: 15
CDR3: CASSLDRASNSPLHF
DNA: TGTGCCAGCAGCTTAGACAGGGCGTCTAATTCACCCCTCCACTTT

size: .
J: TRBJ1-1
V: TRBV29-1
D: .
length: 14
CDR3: CSATSGPGLTEAFF
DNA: TGCAGCGCAACCTCAGGGCCAGGGCTGACTGAAGCTTTCTTT

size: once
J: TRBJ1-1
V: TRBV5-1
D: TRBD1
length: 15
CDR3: CASSGGTGVGNEAFF
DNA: TGCGCCAGCAGCGGGGGGACAGGGGTTGGGAATGAAGCTTTCTTT

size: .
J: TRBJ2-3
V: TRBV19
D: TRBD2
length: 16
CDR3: CASSLETGLVSDTQYF
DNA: TGTGCCAGCAGCTTAGAGACCGGACTAGTATCAGATACGCAGTATTTT

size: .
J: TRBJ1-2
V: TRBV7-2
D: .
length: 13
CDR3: CASSSSERDGYTF
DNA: TGTGCCAGCAGTTCCTCAGAGCGGGACGGCTACACCTTC

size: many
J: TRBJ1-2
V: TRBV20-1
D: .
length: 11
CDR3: CSARDVVGYTF
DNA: TGCAGTGCTAGAGATGTAGTTGGCTACACCTTC

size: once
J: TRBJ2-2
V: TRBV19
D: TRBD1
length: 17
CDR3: CASSPRGQGASTGELFF
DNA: TGTGCCAGTAGTCCCCGCGGACAGGGGGCTAGCACCGGGGAGCTGTTTTTT

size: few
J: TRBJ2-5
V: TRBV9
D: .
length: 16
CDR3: CASSVGSWGAGETQYF
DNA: TGTGCCAGCAGCGTAGGTTCCTGGGGGGCAGGGGAGACCCAGTACTTC

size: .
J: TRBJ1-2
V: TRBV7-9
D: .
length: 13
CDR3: CASSTDRRAGYTF
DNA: TGTGCCAGCAGTACGGACCGCCGGGCTGGCTACACCTTC

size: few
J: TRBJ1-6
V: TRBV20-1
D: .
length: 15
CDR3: CSASPGHLYDSPLHF
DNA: TGCAGTGCTAGTCCAGGCCACCTATACGATTCACCCCTCCACTTT

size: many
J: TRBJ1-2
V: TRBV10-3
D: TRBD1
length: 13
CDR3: CATLGQGNYGYTF
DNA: TGTGCCACCTTGGGACAGGGCAACTATGGCTACACCTTC

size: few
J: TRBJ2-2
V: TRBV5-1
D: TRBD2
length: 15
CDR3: CASSWSGTYTGELFF
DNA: TGCGCCAGCAGCTGGAGCGGGACGTACACCGGGGAGCTGTTTTTT

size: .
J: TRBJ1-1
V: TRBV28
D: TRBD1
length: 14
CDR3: CASKAGGERTEAFF
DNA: TGTGCCAGCAAAGCAGGGGGCGAGCGGACTGAAGCTTTCTTT

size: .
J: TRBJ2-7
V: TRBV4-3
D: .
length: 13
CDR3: CAEVEGRSYEQYF
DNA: TGCGCCGAAGTGGAAGGGAGATCCTACGAGCAGTACTTC

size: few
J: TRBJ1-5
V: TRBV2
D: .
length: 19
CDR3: CASSRRPGHIIDSNQPQHF
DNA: TGTGCCAGCAGCCGTCGACCGGGACACATCATCGATAGCAATCAGCCCCAGCATTTT